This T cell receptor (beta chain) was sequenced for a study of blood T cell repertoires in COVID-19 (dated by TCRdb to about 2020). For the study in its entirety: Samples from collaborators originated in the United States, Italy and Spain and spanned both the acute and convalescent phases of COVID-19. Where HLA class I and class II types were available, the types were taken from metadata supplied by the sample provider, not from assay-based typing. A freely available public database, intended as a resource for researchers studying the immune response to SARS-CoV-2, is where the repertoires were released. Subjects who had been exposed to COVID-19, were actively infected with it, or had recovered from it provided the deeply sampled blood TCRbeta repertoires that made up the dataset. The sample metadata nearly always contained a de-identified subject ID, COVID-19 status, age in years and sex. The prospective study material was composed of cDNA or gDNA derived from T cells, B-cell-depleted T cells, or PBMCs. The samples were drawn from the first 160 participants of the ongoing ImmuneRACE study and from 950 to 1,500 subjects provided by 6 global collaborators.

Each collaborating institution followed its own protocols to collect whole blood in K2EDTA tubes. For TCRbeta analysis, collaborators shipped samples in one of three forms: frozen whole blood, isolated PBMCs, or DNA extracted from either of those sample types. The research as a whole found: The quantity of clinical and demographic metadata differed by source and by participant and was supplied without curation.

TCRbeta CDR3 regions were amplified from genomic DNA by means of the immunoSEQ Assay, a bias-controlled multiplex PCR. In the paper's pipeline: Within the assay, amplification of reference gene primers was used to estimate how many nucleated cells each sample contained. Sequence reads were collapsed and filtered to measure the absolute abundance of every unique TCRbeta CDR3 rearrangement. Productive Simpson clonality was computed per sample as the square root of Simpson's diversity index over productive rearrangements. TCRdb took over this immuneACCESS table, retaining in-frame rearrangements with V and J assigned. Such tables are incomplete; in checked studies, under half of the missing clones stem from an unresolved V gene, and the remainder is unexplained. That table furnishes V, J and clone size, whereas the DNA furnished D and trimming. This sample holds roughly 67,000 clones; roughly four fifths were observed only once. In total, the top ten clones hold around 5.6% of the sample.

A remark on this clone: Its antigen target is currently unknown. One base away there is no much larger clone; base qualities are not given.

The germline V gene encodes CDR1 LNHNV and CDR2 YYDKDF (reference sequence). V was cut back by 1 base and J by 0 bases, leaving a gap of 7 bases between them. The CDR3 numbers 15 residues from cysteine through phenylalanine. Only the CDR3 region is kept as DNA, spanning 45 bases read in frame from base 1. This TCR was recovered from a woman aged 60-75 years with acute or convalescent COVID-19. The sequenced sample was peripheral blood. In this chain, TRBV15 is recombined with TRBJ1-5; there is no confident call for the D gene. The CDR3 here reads CATSRALYSNQPQHF. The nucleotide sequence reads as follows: TGTGCCACCAGCAGAGCACTTTATAGCAATCAGCCCCAGCATTTT.